One TCR beta chain is described in this entry. What it recognizes is unknown. TCRdb reprocessed the 5' RACE reads with MiXCR, giving one entry per CDR3 protein. The sample holds about 240,000 distinct CDR3 sequences, 20% to 30% seen once. Germline CDR1 is DFQATT and CDR2 is SNEGSKA (reference sequence). There are 14 residues in the CDR3. With V trimmed by 3 bases and J by 5 bases, 7 bases remained unmatched. The sample comes from a study of CD8 T cells in ankylosing spondylitis. General observations from the study: The disease-linked clones had a CD8+ phenotype and low blood frequencies. Previously reported in reactive arthritis synovial fluid and blood were some of the motif variants.

This chain links TRBV20-1 with TRBJ2-7, with 10 bases aligning to TRBD1. Material for sequencing was blood, either unsorted or a sorted T cell fraction (not recorded which). The source of this sequence is a male donor with ankylosing spondylitis or in good health (not recorded which). CDR3 sequence (DNA): TGCAGTGCTAGCGGGCGACAGGGGGCCCACGAGCAGTACTTC. It specifies CSASGRQGAHEQYF.